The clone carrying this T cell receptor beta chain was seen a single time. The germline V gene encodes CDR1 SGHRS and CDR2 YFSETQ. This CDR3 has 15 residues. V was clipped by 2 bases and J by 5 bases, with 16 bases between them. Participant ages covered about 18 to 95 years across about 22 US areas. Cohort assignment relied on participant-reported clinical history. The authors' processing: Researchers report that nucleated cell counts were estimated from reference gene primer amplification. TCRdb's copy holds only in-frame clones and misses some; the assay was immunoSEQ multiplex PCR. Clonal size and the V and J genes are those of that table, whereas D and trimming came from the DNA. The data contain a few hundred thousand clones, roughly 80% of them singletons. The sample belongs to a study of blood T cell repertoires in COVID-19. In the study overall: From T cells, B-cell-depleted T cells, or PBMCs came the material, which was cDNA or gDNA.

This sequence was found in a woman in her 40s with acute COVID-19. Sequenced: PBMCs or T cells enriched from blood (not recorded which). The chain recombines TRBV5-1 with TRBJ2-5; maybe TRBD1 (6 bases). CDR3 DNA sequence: TGCGCCAGCAGCTTAGGTCCAGGGGCAATGGAGACCCAGTACTTC. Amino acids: CASSLGPGAMETQYF.